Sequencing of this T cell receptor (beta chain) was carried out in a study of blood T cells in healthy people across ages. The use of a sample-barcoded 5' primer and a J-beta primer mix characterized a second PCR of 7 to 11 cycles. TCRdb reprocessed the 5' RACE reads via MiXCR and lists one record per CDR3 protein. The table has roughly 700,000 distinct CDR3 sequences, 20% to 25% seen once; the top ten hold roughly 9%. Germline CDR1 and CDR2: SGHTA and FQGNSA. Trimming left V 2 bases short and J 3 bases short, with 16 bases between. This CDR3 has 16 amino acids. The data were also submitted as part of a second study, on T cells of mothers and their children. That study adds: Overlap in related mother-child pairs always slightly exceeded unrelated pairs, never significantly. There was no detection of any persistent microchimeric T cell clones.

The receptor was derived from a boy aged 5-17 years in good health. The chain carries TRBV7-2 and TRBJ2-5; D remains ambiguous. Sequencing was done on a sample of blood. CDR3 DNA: TGTGCCAGCAGCTTAACATACGGTCTTACAAAAGAGACCCAGTACTTC. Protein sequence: CASSLTYGLTKETQYF.